This T cell receptor (beta chain) was observed in a study of cytomegalovirus exposure and HLA in healthy donors. Measured with immunoSEQ multiplex PCR; TCRdb has only the in-frame clones, and not every one. Of hundreds of thousands of clones in the sample, roughly 89% were seen once. This TCR derives from a woman younger than 30 in good health and CMV-seronegative. Sequencing input: PBMCs.

CDR3 sequence reads: CAWSGTDPRGPQHF. The CDR3 DNA sequence: TGTGCCTGGAGTGGGACAGATCCTCGCGGGCCCCAGCATTTT. The V call is TRBV30, the J call TRBJ1-5, with D possibly TRBD1 on 6 matching bases. This CDR3 spans 14 amino acids. Trimming shortened V by 1 base and J by 9 bases, and 16 bases separated the two germline ends. Germline CDR1 is GTSNPN and CDR2 is SVGIG (reference sequence).